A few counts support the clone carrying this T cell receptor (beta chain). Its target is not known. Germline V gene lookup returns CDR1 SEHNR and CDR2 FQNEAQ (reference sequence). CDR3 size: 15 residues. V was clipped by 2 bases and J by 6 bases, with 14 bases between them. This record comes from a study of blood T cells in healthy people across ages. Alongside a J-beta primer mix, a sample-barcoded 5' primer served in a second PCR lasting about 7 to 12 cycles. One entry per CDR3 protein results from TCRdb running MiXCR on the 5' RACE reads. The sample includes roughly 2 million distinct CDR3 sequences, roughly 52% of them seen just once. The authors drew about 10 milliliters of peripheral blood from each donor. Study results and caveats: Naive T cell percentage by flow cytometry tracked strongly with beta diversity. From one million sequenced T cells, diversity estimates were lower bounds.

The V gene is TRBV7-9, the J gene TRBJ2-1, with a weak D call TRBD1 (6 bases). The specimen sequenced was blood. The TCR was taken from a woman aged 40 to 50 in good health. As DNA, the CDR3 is TGTGCCAGCAGCTTACTCACACAGGGATCCAATGAGCAGTTCTTC. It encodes CASSLLTQGSNEQFF.